A selection of T cell receptor beta chains follows, all from one sample in a study of cytomegalovirus exposure and HLA in healthy donors. The assay was immunoSEQ multiplex PCR, and TCRdb's table has in-frame clones only and misses some. This sample has tens of thousands of clones; 93% occur once, and the top ten carry approximately 6.3%. Input material: PBMCs. Every receptor here comes from a woman aged 18-35 years in good health and CMV-seronegative. Each CDR3 is given with its conserved first and last residue. D genes are given only for firm matches. Not all rows give a size; the values are once, few, many and, for expanded clones, a class.

abundance,j_gene,v_gene,d_gene,CDR3aa,CDR3nt
.,TRBJ2-3,TRBV6-1,.,CASSEWGGAGTDTQYF,TGTGCCAGCAGTGAATGGGGGGGGGCCGGCACAGATACGCAGTATTTT
.,TRBJ1-5,TRBV6-5,TRBD1,CASSSGQGNQPQHF,TGTGCCAGCAGTTCAGGACAGGGAAATCAGCCCCAGCATTTT
.,TRBJ2-3,TRBV2,.,CASSEANHRVWADTQYF,TGTGCCAGCAGTGAAGCGAATCACAGGGTCTGGGCAGATACGCAGTATTTT
.,TRBJ2-1,TRBV29-1,TRBD2,CSIGLAGGNEQFF,TGCAGCATTGGATTAGCGGGGGGCAATGAGCAGTTCTTC
once,TRBJ2-3,TRBV27,TRBD1,CASSPRQGSADTQYF,TGTGCCAGCAGTCCGCGACAGGGGTCAGCAGATACGCAGTATTTT
.,TRBJ2-4,TRBV5-1,TRBD1,CASRDRGMDIQYF,TGCGCCAGCAGGGACAGGGGCATGGACATTCAGTACTTC
.,TRBJ2-1,TRBV11-3,TRBD2,CASSGGASGKINEQFF,TGTGCCAGCAGCGGGGGGGCTAGCGGGAAAATCAATGAGCAGTTCTTC
.,TRBJ2-7,TRBV7-9,.,CASSLSFSYEQYF,TGTGCCAGCAGCTTATCTTTCTCCTACGAGCAGTACTTC
.,TRBJ2-3,TRBV19,.,CASSRLTDTQYF,TGTGCCAGTAGTAGACTAACAGATACGCAGTATTTT
.,TRBJ2-7,TRBV7-8,TRBD2,CASSSGGGYEQYF,TGTGCCAGCAGCTCCGGGGGGGGCTACGAGCAGTACTTC
.,TRBJ2-3,TRBV4-1,TRBD2,CASQIGGASTDTQYF,TGCGCCAGCCAGATCGGGGGGGCGAGCACAGATACGCAGTATTTT
.,TRBJ1-4,TRBV7-2,.,CASSLAAGEKLFF,TGTGCCAGCAGCTTAGCAGCGGGAGAAAAACTGTTTTTT
.,TRBJ1-1,TRBV5-1,TRBD1,CASSALARGLGMNTEAFF,TGCGCCAGCAGCGCCCTGGCCAGGGGGCTAGGGATGAACACTGAAGCTTTCTTT
.,TRBJ2-1,TRBV7-2,.,CASRGRYNEQFF,TGTGCCAGCAGGGGCCGCTACAATGAGCAGTTCTTC
.,TRBJ1-2,TRBV12-5,TRBD1,CASGIQGGGYTF,TGTGCTAGTGGTATTCAGGGGGGCGGCTACACCTTC
.,TRBJ2-3,TRBV9,.,CASSVVSGSTDTQYF,TGTGCCAGCAGCGTAGTTTCGGGAAGCACAGATACGCAGTATTTT
.,TRBJ2-3,TRBV7-8,.,CASSRLGADTQYF,TGTGCCAGCAGCCGACTAGGCGCAGATACGCAGTATTTT
.,TRBJ1-5,TRBV7-8,.,CASSTGRDQPQHF,TGTGCCAGCAGCACAGGCCGTGATCAGCCCCAGCATTTT
once,TRBJ1-6,TRBV19,.,CASSIASSRFRNSPLHF,TGTGCCAGTAGTATAGCGTCAAGCCGCTTTAGAAATTCACCCCTCCACTTT
.,TRBJ2-3,TRBV15,TRBD2,CATSRVSAGWPTDTQYF,TGTGCCACCAGCAGAGTTTCAGCGGGATGGCCCACAGATACGCAGTATTTT
.,TRBJ2-1,TRBV5-1,TRBD2,CASSRGLAVQEQFF,TGCGCCAGCAGCCGGGGACTAGCGGTACAAGAGCAGTTCTTC
.,TRBJ1-4,TRBV2,.,CASSVQGLYNEKLFF,TGTGCCAGCAGTGTACAGGGTCTTTATAATGAAAAACTGTTTTTT
.,TRBJ1-1,TRBV4-3,TRBD1,CASSQDRGPGTEAFF,TGCGCCAGCAGCCAGGACAGGGGGCCGGGCACTGAAGCTTTCTTT
few,TRBJ1-2,TRBV2,.,CASSEDSSTYGYTF,TGTGCCAGCAGTGAAGACAGCTCCACTTATGGCTACACCTTC
.,TRBJ2-1,TRBV2,TRBD1,CASGSGTGWHEQFF,TGTGCCAGCGGGTCCGGGACAGGGTGGCATGAGCAGTTCTTC
.,TRBJ1-2,TRBV5-1,TRBD1,CASSFGQGYYGYTF,TGCGCCAGCAGCTTCGGACAGGGTTACTATGGCTACACCTTC
few,TRBJ2-7,TRBV2,TRBD2,CASKTSGVFFSYEQYF,TGTGCCAGCAAGACTAGCGGGGTATTTTTCTCCTACGAGCAGTACTTC
.,TRBJ1-1,TRBV10-3,.,CAISDKGVHTEAFF,TGTGCCATCAGTGATAAGGGGGTTCACACTGAAGCTTTCTTT
once,TRBJ2-7,TRBV7-8,.,CASSYQPRDYEQYF,TGTGCCAGCAGCTATCAGCCTCGGGACTACGAGCAGTACTTC
.,TRBJ2-1,TRBV6-5,.,CASSYVGTQNEQFF,TGTGCCAGCAGTTACGTCGGGACTCAAAATGAGCAGTTCTTC
.,TRBJ1-2,TRBV15,.,CATSGLKDRFSSGSYTF,TGTGCCACCAGCGGCTTAAAGGACAGATTCTCATCGGGCAGCTACACCTTC